This T cell receptor (beta chain) was captured in a study of a mutant IDH1 vaccine in newly diagnosed glioma. Overall study: Vaccine dosing followed radiotherapy by 4-6 weeks, or accompanied temozolomide cycles. Standard pretreatment was either radiotherapy, temozolomide, or, for most, radiochemotherapy with temozolomide.

Assay: immunoSEQ multiplex PCR; the TCRdb copy retains only in-frame clones and omits some. Altogether around 130,000 clones are present, roughly 77% being singletons, with the ten largest covering 4.5% to 5.5%. About this clone: Its target is unknown.

As for time point: week 11, during vaccination. One vaccine dose held 300 ug of mutant IDH1 20-mer peptide and came with topical imiquimod. This specimen consisted of PBMCs, obtained from a glioma patient whose treatment included an IDH1 peptide vaccine. This receptor was identified in a man aged 35-49 years with glioma.

CDR3 nucleotide sequence: TGCGCCAGCAGCCAAGAAAGGTGGAAGGAGCCCACCGGGGAGCTGTTTTTT. Its protein product is CASSQERWKEPTGELFF. The V gene is TRBV4-1, the J gene TRBJ2-2; D call uncertain. CDR1 MGHRA and CDR2 YSYEKL come from the germline V gene. The CDR3 runs 17 residues. The V end lost 0 bases, the J end lost 4 bases, and 15 bases lay between the germline ends.